Reported below is one TCR beta chain. The antigen remains unidentified. The CDR3 length is 14 residues. The entry originates in a study of CXCR3-negative and CXCR3-positive naive CD8 T cells. Study observations and caveats: Naive subsets had comparable surface CD5, so TRB CDR3 properties gauged TCR strength. Similarly elevated diversity marked both naive subsets, with memory CD8+ cells showing far lower diversity. CXCR3-positive naive cells carried more hydrophobic TRB CDR3s than CXCR3-negative naive cells did.

5' RACE that incorporated UMI labels was used to prepare the TRB cDNA libraries. TCRdb re-called the 5' RACE reads and shows each CDR3 protein once, DNA omitted. The sample totals 50,000 to 65,000 distinct CDR3 sequences. Each CD8+ T cell subset was flow-sorted in triplicate. Every sort contained 270,000 or so cells. The V gene is TRBV12-3 or TRBV12-4, the J gene TRBJ1-3; TCRdb gives TRBD1 as the D gene, but with no DNA this cannot be confirmed. Sequencing input: naive CXCR3+ CD8+ T cells from blood. Subset defined: CD45RO-CCR7+CD27+CD95- naive CD8+ T cells expressing CXCR3 (TNR3+). The TCR was taken from a human donor in good health. Some clones in this sample may be carry-over from other donors' samples. CDR3 protein: CASNSWDSRGAIYF.